The 5 T cell receptor beta chains below all came from one sample that was sequenced in a study of response to subunit inactivated influenza vaccine. Each CDR3 protein gets one entry after TCRdb re-called the RT-PCR reads with MiXCR. The sample gives more than 700,000 distinct CDR3 sequences, approximately 22% of which show up once; 10% is in the top ten. The sequenced sample was PBMCs from blood, obtained roughly 5 days after vaccination. These receptor sequences come from a man aged 50 to 59 who received an inactivated influenza vaccine.

J is TRBJ2-3 and V is TRBV2; 10 bases line up with TRBD2. Germline V gene sequence: CDR1 SNHLY, CDR2 FYNNEI. Unmatched junction bases numbered 5, after V lost 6 bases and J lost 2 bases. The length of the CDR3 is 15 residues. The CDR3 region has the DNA TGTGCCAGCAGGAGAGCGGGGGGGCTCACAGATACGCAGTATTTT. Translating gives CASRRAGGLTDTQYF.

The V call is TRBV21-1, the J call TRBJ2-5; the D call of TRBD1 is as the table states it, not checked on the DNA. TRBV21-1 corresponds to a pseudogene. The CDR3 consists of 19 residues. CDR3 residues: CASSKGDYRTKGGQETQYF. In nucleotides, the CDR3 is TGTGCCAGCAGCAAAGGGGATTACCGGACCAAGGGGGGTCAAGAGACCCAGTACTTC.

CDR3 protein: CASSLESGSGNTIYF. The DNA of the CDR3 is TGTGCCAGCAGCTTAGAATCAGGCTCTGGAAACACCATATATTTT. This chain joins TRBV7-2 and TRBJ1-3, with D hard to call. Germline CDR1 SGHTA, CDR2 FQGNSA. The CDR3 sequence is 15 residues long. Trimming removed 1 base from V and 0 bases from J, with 7 bases in between.

The rearrangement joins TRBV5-1 to TRBJ1-2; no clear D gene. The ends were cut back, 4 bases at V and 0 bases at J, with 13 bases in the middle. Germline V lookup: CDR1 SGHRS, CDR2 YFSETQ. This CDR3 contains 15 residues. CDR3: CASSVTGESNYGYTF. In DNA form, the CDR3 reads TGCGCCAGCAGCGTGACCGGGGAATCTAACTATGGCTACACCTTC.

The rearrangement joins TRBV7-8 to TRBJ2-5; no definite D call. The V gene's germline CDR1 is SGHVS and CDR2 FQNEAQ. The CDR3 has 15 amino acids. Trimming left V 3 bases short and J 1 base short, with 12 bases between. The CDR3 region has the DNA TGTGCCAGCAGCTTCACCGACATTCCCCAAGAGACCCAGTACTTC. Translated, it gives CASSFTDIPQETQYF.